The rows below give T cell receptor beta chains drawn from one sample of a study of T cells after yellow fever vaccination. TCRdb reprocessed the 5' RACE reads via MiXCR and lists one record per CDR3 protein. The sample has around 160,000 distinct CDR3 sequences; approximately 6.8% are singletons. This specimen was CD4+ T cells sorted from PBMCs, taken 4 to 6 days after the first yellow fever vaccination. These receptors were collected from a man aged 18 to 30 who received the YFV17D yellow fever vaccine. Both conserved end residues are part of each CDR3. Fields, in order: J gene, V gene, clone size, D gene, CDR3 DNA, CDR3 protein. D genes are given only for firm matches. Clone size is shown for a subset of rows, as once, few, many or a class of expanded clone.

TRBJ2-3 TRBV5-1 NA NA TGCGCCAGCAGCTTGGGTTCGTCGGCTAGCACAGATACGCAGTATTTT CASSLGSSASTDTQYF
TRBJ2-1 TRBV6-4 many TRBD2 TGTGCCAGCAGTGTTCAGGCTAGCGGCAATGAGCAGTTCTTC CASSVQASGNEQFF
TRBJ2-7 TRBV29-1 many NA TGCAGCGCTATCAGGACCTACGAGCAGTACTTC CSAIRTYEQYF
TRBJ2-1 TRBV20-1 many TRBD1 TGCAGTGTTCGGGGGGTGGGACAGGGTCACAATGAGCAGTTCTTC CSVRGVGQGHNEQFF
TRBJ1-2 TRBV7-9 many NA TGTGCCAGCAGCTTACAGGGAGATGGCTACACCTTC CASSLQGDGYTF
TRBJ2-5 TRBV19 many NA TGTGCCAGTAGTATGGCAGTGGGGCGGGGCTTCGAGACCCAGTACTTC CASSMAVGRGFETQYF
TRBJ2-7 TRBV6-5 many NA TGTGCCAGCAGTTACTCGGCTGCTAACCACGAGCAGTACTTC CASSYSAANHEQYF
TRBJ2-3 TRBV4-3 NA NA NA CASSQVSGRAGGKDTQYF
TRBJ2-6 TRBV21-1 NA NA TGTGCCAGCAGCAAAGAAGAGAAGGTCTCCTCTGGGGCCAACGTCCTGACTTTC CASSKEEKVSSGANVLTF
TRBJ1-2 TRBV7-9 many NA TGTGCCAGCAGCATCCGGGGCTCTACTAACTATGGCTACACCTTC CASSIRGSTNYGYTF
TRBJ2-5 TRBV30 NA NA TGTGCCTGGAGTGGGACGAACGGAGAGACCCAGTACTTC CAWSGTNGETQYF
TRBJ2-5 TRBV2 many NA TGTGCCAGCAGTGGATTATCGGCCGTACAAGAGACCCAGTACTTC CASSGLSAVQETQYF
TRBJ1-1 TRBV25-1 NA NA TGTGCCAGCACTTCCGAGGGGCTCCGAGGGCTGGCTTTCTTT CASTSEGLRGLAFF
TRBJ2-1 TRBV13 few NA TGTGCCAGCAGCTTAGTGCCTTCGATCGACGATGAGCAGTTCTTC CASSLVPSIDDEQFF
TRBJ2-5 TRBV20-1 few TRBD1 TGCAGTGCTACCAGGGGGGAGACCCAGTACTTC CSATRGETQYF
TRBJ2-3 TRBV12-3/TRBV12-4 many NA TGTGCCAGCAGTTTCGGTTTCGGGGGCTGGGGCACAGATACGCAGTATTTT CASSFGFGGWGTDTQYF
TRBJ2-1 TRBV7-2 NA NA TGTGCCAGCAGCTTACAAGGCTTCTACAATGAGCAGTTCTTC CASSLQGFYNEQFF
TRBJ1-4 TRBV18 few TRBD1 TGTGCCAGCTCCCGTGGACAGGGTTCTGCAACTAATGAAAAACTGTTTTTT CASSRGQGSATNEKLFF
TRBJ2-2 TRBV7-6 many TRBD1 TGTGCCAGCACCCAATTTCCCGAGACAGGGTCAGCCGGGGAGCTGTTTTTT CASTQFPETGSAGELFF
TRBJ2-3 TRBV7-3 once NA TGTGCCAACAGCTTAACCCCTGTGGGGGGGCACACAGATACGCAGTATTTT CANSLTPVGGHTDTQYF
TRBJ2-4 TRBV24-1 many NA TGTGCCACCAGTGATTCTAGGGTGCGACCCGACATTCAGTACTTC CATSDSRVRPDIQYF
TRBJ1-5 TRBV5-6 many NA TGTGCCAGCAGTTATGACGGACACCCCAATCAGCCCCAGCATTTT CASSYDGHPNQPQHF
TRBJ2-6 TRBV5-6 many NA TGTGCCAGCACCGGACTGAACTCTGGGGCCAACGTCCTGACTTTC CASTGLNSGANVLTF
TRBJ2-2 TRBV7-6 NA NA TGTGCCAGCAGGGGCGCAGGACAGTCGAACACCGGGGAGCTGTTTTTT CASRGAGQSNTGELFF
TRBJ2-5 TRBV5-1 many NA TGCGCCAGCAGCGACATCGGTGTGTTAGAGACCCAGTACTTC CASSDIGVLETQYF
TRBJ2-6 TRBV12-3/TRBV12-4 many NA TGTGCCAGCAGTCGGGGGGGGGACAGGGCCGCTGGGGCCAACGTCCTGACTTTC CASSRGGDRAAGANVLTF
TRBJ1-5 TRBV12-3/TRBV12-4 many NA TGTGCCAGCAGCACGAACGTCCGGGGACATCAGCCCCAGCATTTT CASSTNVRGHQPQHF
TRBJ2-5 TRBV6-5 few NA TGTGCCAGCAGTTACAGCACTGGGACCGCACAAGAGACCCAGTACTTC CASSYSTGTAQETQYF
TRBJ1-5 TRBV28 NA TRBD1 TGTGCCAGCAGTTTACCCAGGGGGCAAGGTCAGCCCCAGCATTTT CASSLPRGQGQPQHF
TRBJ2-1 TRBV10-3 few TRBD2 TGTGCCATCAGTGAGTCGACAGGAGCGGGGGGCTCCTACAATGAGCAGTTCTTC CAISESTGAGGSYNEQFF
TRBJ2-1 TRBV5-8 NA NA TGTGCCAGCAGCGGGGGAACCGCTTCCTACAATGAGCAGTTCTTC CASSGGTASYNEQFF
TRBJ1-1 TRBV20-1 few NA TGCAGTGGGAAACCAGGGTGGAACACTGAAGCTTTCTTT CSGKPGWNTEAFF
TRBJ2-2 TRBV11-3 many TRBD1 TGTGCCAGCAGCCCCCGGACAGGGAGCACCGGGGAGCTGTTTTTT CASSPRTGSTGELFF
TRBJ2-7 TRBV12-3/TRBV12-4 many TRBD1 TGTGCCAGCAGTTTAAGGGACAGGGGCCCCTACGAGCAGTACTTC CASSLRDRGPYEQYF
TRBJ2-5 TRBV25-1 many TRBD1 TGTGCCAGCAGTGAATACAGGGGGCCCGGGGAGACCCAGTACTTC CASSEYRGPGETQYF
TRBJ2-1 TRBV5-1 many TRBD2 TGCGCCAGCAGCTTGGGAGCGGGGGGCGCCTACAATGAGCAGTTCTTC CASSLGAGGAYNEQFF
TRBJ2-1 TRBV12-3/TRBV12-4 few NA TGTGCCAGCAGTTTAGCCCTGTACAATGAGCAGTTCTTC CASSLALYNEQFF
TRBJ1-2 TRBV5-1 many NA TGCGCCAGCAGCCTGACGGACAAGATGTATGGCTACACCTTC CASSLTDKMYGYTF
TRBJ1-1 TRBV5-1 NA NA TGCGCCAGCAGTAATGACCGGGACGCCAAGGGTTCTGTAGGTTTCTTT CASSNDRDAKGSVGFF
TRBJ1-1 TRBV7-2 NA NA TGTGCCAGCAGCCATGCCCGACAACTGAACACTGAAGCTTTCTTT CASSHARQLNTEAFF
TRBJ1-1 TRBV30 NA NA TGTGCCCGAAGTCGGCGCACTGAAGCTTTCTTT CARSRRTEAFF
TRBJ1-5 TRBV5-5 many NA TGTGCCAGCAGCTCGGTTCTAACGGGGAATCAGCCCCAGCATTTT CASSSVLTGNQPQHF
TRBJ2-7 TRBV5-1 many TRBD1 TGCGCCAGCAGCAGGGGACAGGGTAGGGAGCAGTACTTC CASSRGQGREQYF
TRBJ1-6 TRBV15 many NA TGTGCCACCAGCAGAGAGGGAAATTCACCCCTCCACTTT CATSREGNSPLHF
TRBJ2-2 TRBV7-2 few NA TGTGCCAGCCAGGACAAGACGAACACCGGGGAGCTGTTTTTT CASQDKTNTGELFF
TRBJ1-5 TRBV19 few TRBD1 TGTGCCAGTAGTTCACGCCAGGACAGGGGCAGCAATCAGCCCCAGCATTTT CASSSRQDRGSNQPQHF
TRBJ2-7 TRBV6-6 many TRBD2 TGTGCCAGCAGGTTAGCGGGAACCTACGAGCAGTACTTC CASRLAGTYEQYF
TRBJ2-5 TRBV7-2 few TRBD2 TGTGCCAGCAGCATGCAGCGGGGGCTCCAAGAGACCCAGTACTTC CASSMQRGLQETQYF
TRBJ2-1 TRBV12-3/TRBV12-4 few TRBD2 TGTGCCAGCACGACGGGGCGGGGGGGCTCCTACAATGAGCAGTTCTTC CASTTGRGGSYNEQFF
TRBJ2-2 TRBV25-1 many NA TGTGCCAGCAGTGAACCCGCCCGGGCCGGGGAGCTGTTTTTT CASSEPARAGELFF
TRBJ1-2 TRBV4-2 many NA TGTGCCAGCAGCCAAGTCGGGGATGGCTACACCTTC CASSQVGDGYTF
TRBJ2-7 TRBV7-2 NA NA TGTGCCAGCAGCTTACCAAAAGATACGGGCGAGCAGTACTTC CASSLPKDTGEQYF
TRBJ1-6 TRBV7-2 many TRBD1 TGTGCCAGTGAGACTAAAGGGACAGGGCTCTCACCCCTCCACTTT CASETKGTGLSPLHF
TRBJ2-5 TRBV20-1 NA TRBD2 TGCAGTGCTAGAGATGTTCGCACTAGCGCTTACCAAGAGACCCAGTACTTC CSARDVRTSAYQETQYF
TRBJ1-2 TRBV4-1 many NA TGCGCCAGCAGCCGGACAGTTTTCGATGGCTACACCTTC CASSRTVFDGYTF
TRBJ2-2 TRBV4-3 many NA TGCGCCAGCAGCTCCGAGGGAATCGGGGAGCTGTTTTTT CASSSEGIGELFF